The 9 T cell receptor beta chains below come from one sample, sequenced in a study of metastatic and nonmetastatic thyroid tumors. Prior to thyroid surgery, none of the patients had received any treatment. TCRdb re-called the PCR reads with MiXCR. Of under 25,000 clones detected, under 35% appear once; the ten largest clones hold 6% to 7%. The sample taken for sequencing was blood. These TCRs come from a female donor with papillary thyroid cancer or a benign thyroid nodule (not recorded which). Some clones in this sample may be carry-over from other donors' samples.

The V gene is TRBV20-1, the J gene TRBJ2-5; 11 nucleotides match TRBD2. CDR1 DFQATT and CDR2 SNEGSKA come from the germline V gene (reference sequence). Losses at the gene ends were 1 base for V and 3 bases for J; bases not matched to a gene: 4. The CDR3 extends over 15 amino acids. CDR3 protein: CSARVLLAGEETQYF. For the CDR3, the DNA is TGCAGTGCTAGAGTCCTACTAGCGGGAGAAGAGACCCAGTACTTC.

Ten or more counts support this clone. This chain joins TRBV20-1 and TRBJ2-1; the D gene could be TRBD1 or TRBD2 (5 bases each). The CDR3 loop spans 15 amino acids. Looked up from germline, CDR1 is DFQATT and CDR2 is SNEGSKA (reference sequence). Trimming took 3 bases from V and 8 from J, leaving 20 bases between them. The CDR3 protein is CSARGPGRTSDEQFF. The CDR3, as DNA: TGCAGTGCTAGGGGGCCGGGGCGCACTTCGGATGAGCAGTTCTTC.

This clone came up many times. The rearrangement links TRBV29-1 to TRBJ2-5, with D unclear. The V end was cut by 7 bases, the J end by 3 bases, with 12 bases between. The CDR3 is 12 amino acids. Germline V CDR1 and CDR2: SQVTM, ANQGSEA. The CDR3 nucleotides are TGCAGCGCAGACTTGATCGAAGAGACCCAGTACTTC. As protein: CSADLIEETQYF.

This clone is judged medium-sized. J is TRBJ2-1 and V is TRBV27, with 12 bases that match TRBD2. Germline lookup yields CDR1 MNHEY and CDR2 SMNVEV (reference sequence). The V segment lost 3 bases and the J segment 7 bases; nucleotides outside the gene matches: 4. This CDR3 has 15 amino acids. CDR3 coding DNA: TGTGCCAGCAGTTTCCTAGCGGGAGGGGGGAATGAGCAGTTCTTC. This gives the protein CASSFLAGGGNEQFF.

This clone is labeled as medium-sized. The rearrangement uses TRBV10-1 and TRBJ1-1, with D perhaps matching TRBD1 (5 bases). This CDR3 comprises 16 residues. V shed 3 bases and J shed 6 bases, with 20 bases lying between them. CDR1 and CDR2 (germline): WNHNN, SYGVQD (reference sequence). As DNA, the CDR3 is TGCGCCAGCAGTGACCGGAGGGGCGCCGCAGTCTCTGAAGCTTTCTTT. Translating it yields CASSDRRGAAVSEAFF.

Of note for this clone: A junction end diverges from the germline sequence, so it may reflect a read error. The CDR3 DNA reads TGTGCTAGCAGCCCTACTATCTGGGGGAGCAATGAGCAGTTCTTC. This translates into CASSPTIWGSNEQFF. V is TRBV7-7 and J is TRBJ2-1; D could derive from TRBD1 or TRBD2 (5 bases each). Germline V gives CDR1 SSHAT, CDR2 FNYEAQ (reference sequence). CDR3 length: 15 residues.

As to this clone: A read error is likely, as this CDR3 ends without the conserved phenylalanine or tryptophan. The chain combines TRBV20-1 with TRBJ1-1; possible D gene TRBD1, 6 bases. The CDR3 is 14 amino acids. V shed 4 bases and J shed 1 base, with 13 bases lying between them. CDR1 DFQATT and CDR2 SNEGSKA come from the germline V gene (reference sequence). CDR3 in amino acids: CSATQGNRNTEAFL. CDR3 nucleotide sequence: TGCAGTGCTACACAGGGTAACAGGAACACTGAAGCTTTCCTT.

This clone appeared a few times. The CDR3 spells CASRGEGSTGELFF. The CDR3 DNA sequence: TGTGCCAGCCGAGGCGAGGGAAGCACCGGGGAGCTGTTTTTT. V usage is TRBV11-2 and J usage is TRBJ2-2, with a weak D call TRBD2 (5 bases). CDR3 length: 14 residues. Trimming took 8 bases from V and 4 from J, leaving 14 bases between them. Per the germline V gene, CDR1 is SGHAT and CDR2 is FQNNGV.

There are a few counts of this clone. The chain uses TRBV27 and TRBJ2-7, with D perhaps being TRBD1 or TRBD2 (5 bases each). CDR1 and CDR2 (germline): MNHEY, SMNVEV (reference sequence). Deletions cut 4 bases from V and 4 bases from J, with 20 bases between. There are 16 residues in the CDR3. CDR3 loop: CASSSVSGPTPYEQYF. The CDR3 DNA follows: TGTGCCAGCAGTTCCGTGTCGGGACCGACGCCTTACGAGCAGTACTTC.